This paragraph covers one T cell receptor (beta chain) sequence. Libraries were prepared by immunoSEQ multiplex PCR; TCRdb keeps only in-frame clonotypes and omits some of them. The sample lists hundreds of thousands of clones; 85% to 90% were seen once. V was clipped by 3 bases and J by 2 bases, with 15 bases between them. This CDR3 contains 15 residues. Germline V CDR1 and CDR2: DFQATT, SNEGSKA (reference sequence). The data stem from a study of blood T cell repertoires in COVID-19. Across the whole study: Acute and convalescent COVID-19 specimens originated in the United States, Italy and Spain.

The source is a woman between 50 and 59 years old with COVID-19, enrolled during active disease. The sequencing input was peripheral blood. This chain links TRBV20-1 with TRBJ2-3; D is uncertain. This CDR3 reads CSASKIASYTDTQYF. The DNA for the CDR3 is TGCAGTGCTAGTAAGATAGCCAGTTACACAGATACGCAGTATTTT.